The clone carrying this T cell receptor (beta chain) was seen only once. The source of the sample is a study of blood T cell repertoires in COVID-19. Turning to the study itself: PBMCs, B-cell-depleted T cells, or T cells were the source of the cDNA or gDNA that made up the material.

The ends were cut back, 3 bases at V and 8 bases at J, with 10 bases in the middle. Germline values: CDR1 LGHDT, CDR2 YNNKEL (reference sequence). The CDR3 length is 13 residues. Sequencing was performed with immunoSEQ multiplex PCR; in TCRdb, only in-frame clones are kept and a portion is missing. Here the sample spans about 210,000 clones, 84% being singletons. The rearrangement joins TRBV3-1 (or the pseudogene TRBV3-2) to TRBJ1-4; possibly TRBD1 for D (6 bases). The sequencing input was peripheral blood. The origin of this receptor is a woman aged 45-65 years with active or convalescent COVID-19. The CDR3 here is CASSHRTEEKLFF. The CDR3, as DNA: TGTGCCAGCAGCCACAGGACAGAGGAAAAACTGTTTTTT.